The 25 T cell receptor beta chains presented below share a single source sample, sequenced in a study of T cells in tuberculosis (dated by TCRdb to between 2018 and 2020). The method was the immunoSEQ multiplex PCR assay. TCRdb took this table from immuneACCESS and kept in-frame rearrangements with V and J called. Such tables lack part of the clones; where checked against another copy, unresolved V genes explain under half of the gap, and the rest is unexplained. Recorded for this sample are over 40,000 clones; around 95% of them occurred a single time. The ten largest clones take up roughly 3.5% of the sample. The material sequenced was PBMCs. Source of these receptors: a donor aged 10 to 29 with latent tuberculosis or without tuberculosis infection.

The chain carries TRBV9 and TRBJ2-1, with 10 bases matching TRBD2. This CDR3 spans 16 amino acids. The V segment lost 0 bases and the J segment 8 bases; nucleotides outside the gene matches: 8. CDR1 and CDR2 from the germline V gene are SGDLS and YYNGEE. The CDR3 DNA reads as TGTGCCAGCAGCGTAGAACTAGCGGGGAGGGGGCATGAGCAGTTCTTC. It translates to CASSVELAGRGHEQFF.

The chain uses TRBV2 and TRBJ2-1, with unresolved D. CDR3 length equals 15 residues. Germline V gene lookup returns CDR1 SNHLY and CDR2 FYNNEI. V lost 8 bases, J lost 1 base, and 15 bases lay in between. The CDR3 loop is CASDEVARSYNEQFF. CDR3 in DNA: TGTGCCAGCGATGAAGTGGCTAGGTCCTACAATGAGCAGTTCTTC.

The CDR3 sequence is CASSRDTYEQYF. In DNA, the CDR3 is TGTGCCAGCAGCCGGGACACTTACGAGCAGTACTTC. The rearrangement joins TRBV7-8 to TRBJ2-7, with TRBD1 as a possible D gene (6 bases). Per the germline V gene, CDR1 is SGHVS and CDR2 is FQNEAQ. The CDR3 consists of 12 residues. V was trimmed by 5 bases and J by 4 bases, leaving 9 bases between them.

The chain combines TRBV6-5 with TRBJ1-2; 8 bases fit TRBD1. J lost 6 bases, V lost 5 bases, and 8 bases had no gene match. This CDR3 comprises 14 residues. Germline CDR1 MNHEY, CDR2 SVGAGI. The CDR3 reads CASSAGGGINGYTF. As DNA, the CDR3 is TGTGCCAGCAGTGCAGGGGGCGGCATAAATGGCTACACCTTC.

The CDR3 DNA reads TGTGCCAGCAGTCCGTCGACAGGGTTTGGGCAGCCCCAGCATTTT. It translates to CASSPSTGFGQPQHF. The V and J genes are TRBV28 and TRBJ1-5; the match to TRBD1 covers 7 bases. The CDR3 length is 15 residues. The germline V gene encodes CDR1 MDHEN and CDR2 SYDVKM. Trimming removed 5 bases from V and 7 bases from J; junction bases left unmatched: 11.

The chain combines TRBV18 with TRBJ1-5; unclear D gene. The germline V and J ends were trimmed by 4 bases and 1 base, with 8 bases remaining between them. Germline lookup yields CDR1 KGHSH and CDR2 LQKENI. This CDR3 comprises 14 residues. This chain's CDR3 is CASSLYRSNQPQHF. CDR3 DNA: TGTGCCAGCTCACTTTACAGAAGCAATCAGCCCCAGCATTTT.

The rearrangement links TRBV5-6 to TRBJ2-5; 14 bases line up with TRBD2. CDR3 length: 17 amino acids. Germline V gives CDR1 SGHDT, CDR2 YYEEEE. Trimming took 3 bases from V and 3 from J; bases not matched to a gene: 7. Here the CDR3 reads CASSSPEGLAGEETQYF. The CDR3 bases are TGTGCCAGCAGCTCGCCCGAGGGACTAGCGGGGGAAGAGACCCAGTACTTC.

This chain connects TRBV20-1 to TRBJ2-7, with D possibly being TRBD2 (6 bases). Per germline, CDR1 DFQATT and CDR2 SNEGSKA (reference sequence). Trimming stripped 6 bases from V and 4 bases from J, with 10 bases between. The CDR3 totals 11 residues. The CDR3 nucleotides are TGCAGTGCCCGGCGGGAATACGAGCAGTACTTC. It translates to CSARREYEQYF.

The chain joins TRBV6-5 to TRBJ1-5; the match to TRBD1 covers 9 bases. The germline CDR1 and CDR2 sequences are MNHEY and SVGAGI. After removal of 6 bases from V and 5 bases from J, the junction contained 5 bases not matched to a gene. This CDR3 has 14 residues. As DNA, the CDR3 is TGTGCCAGCAGGACAACAGGGGGCGATCAGCCCCAGCATTTT. Translating gives CASRTTGGDQPQHF.

V gene TRBV6-5 combines with J gene TRBJ1-1; 9 bases fit TRBD1. Germline CDR1 is MNHEY and CDR2 is SVGAGI. The CDR3 is 15 amino acids. The junction had 6 bases not matched to a gene; V was cut back by 7 bases and J by 0 bases. The CDR3 nucleotides are TGTGCCAGCAAAAGACAGGGGGGACTGAACACTGAAGCTTTCTTT. Translating gives CASKRQGGLNTEAFF.

This clone was seen once. V is TRBV6-1 and J is TRBJ1-6; TRBD1 agrees at 9 bases. The CDR3 totals 14 residues. V trimming: 7 bases; J trimming: 10 bases; junction bases outside the gene matches: 8. CDR1 and CDR2 from the germline V gene are MNHNS and SASEGT. CDR3 protein: CASKAGQGGSPLHF. DNA for the CDR3: TGTGCCAGCAAAGCGGGACAGGGAGGATCACCCCTCCACTTT.

This sequence joins TRBV28 and TRBJ1-5; D call uncertain. V lost 7 bases and J lost 3, with 13 bases in between. The CDR3 consists of 14 residues. Germline assignment: CDR1 MDHEN and CDR2 SYDVKM. CDR3 bases: TGTGCCAGCACCTATAACGGGAACAATCAGCCCCAGCATTTT. Its translation is CASTYNGNNQPQHF.

The chain combines TRBV15 with TRBJ1-2, with 7 positions matching TRBD1. CDR3 length equals 19 residues. Germline V CDR1 and CDR2: LNHNV, YYDKDF (reference sequence). V gave up 6 bases and J gave up 5 bases; unmatched junction bases: 24. The CDR3 region has the DNA TGTGCCACCAGAGGGGAGCCGGGTGAGGACAGGAGTTCATGGTATGGCTACACCTTC. Residues: CATRGEPGEDRSSWYGYTF.

The CDR3 DNA sequence: TGTGCCAGCAGCCCAGCCGGACTAGCGGGGGGTTCGGTACGCGAGCAGTACTTC. Its protein product is CASSPAGLAGGSVREQYF. The V call is TRBV5-4, the J call TRBJ2-7; the match to TRBD2 covers 14 bases. The CDR3 extends over 18 amino acids. Germline lookup yields CDR1 SGHNT and CDR2 YYREEE (reference sequence). V gave up 4 bases and J gave up 6 bases; unmatched junction bases: 15.

The chain has TRBV19 and TRBJ1-5; the match to TRBD1 covers 7 bases. This CDR3 contains 14 residues. V dropped 4 bases and J dropped 2; count of bases not matched to a gene: 2. The germline gives CDR1 LNHDA, CDR2 SQIVND (reference sequence). In DNA, the CDR3 is TGTGCCAGTAGTACCGGACAGGGCAATCAGCCCCAGCATTTT. As protein: CASSTGQGNQPQHF.

The chain recombines TRBV6-6 with TRBJ1-1, with D possibly being TRBD1 (5 bases). Trimming took 7 bases from V and 5 from J, leaving 20 bases between them. The CDR3 totals 15 residues. CDR1 and CDR2 from the germline V gene are MNHNY and SVGAGI (reference sequence). CDR3 nucleotide sequence: TGTGCCAGCATAGTAAAGCGGGGGTTAAAAACTGAAGCTTTCTTT. Amino acids: CASIVKRGLKTEAFF.

This rearrangement joins TRBV11-2 to TRBJ1-3, with 7 bases matching TRBD1. Germline CDR1 SGHAT, CDR2 FQNNGV. After removal of 5 bases from V and 4 bases from J, the junction contained 5 bases not matched to a gene. The CDR3 has 14 amino acids. The CDR3 coding sequence is TGTGCCAGCAGCGTGACAGGGTTGGGAAACACCATATATTTT. Amino acids: CASSVTGLGNTIYF.

This clone is deemed hyperexpanded. The chain links TRBV14 to TRBJ2-7; a weak D match, TRBD1 (6 bases). Germline V gives CDR1 SGHDN, CDR2 FVKESK. The CDR3 has 14 residues. The germline V and J ends were trimmed by 3 bases and 5 bases, with 14 bases remaining between them. CDR3 nucleotides: TGTGCCAGCAGCCAGCCCGGCAGGGGTAACGAGCAGTACTTC. Translated, it gives CASSQPGRGNEQYF.

This chain joins TRBV15 and TRBJ2-4, with D possibly matching TRBD2 (5 bases). This CDR3 is built from 16 residues. Germline V gene lookup returns CDR1 LNHNV and CDR2 YYDKDF (reference sequence). Deletions cut 1 base from V and 2 bases from J, with 12 bases between. CDR3: CATSRVRGLTKNIQYF. CDR3 in DNA: TGTGCCACCAGCAGAGTTCGGGGTTTGACCAAAAACATTCAGTACTTC.

The chain uses TRBV30 and TRBJ2-1; D might be TRBD1 (6 bases). Trimming took off 7 bases at V and 3 bases at J, with 10 bases between the two ends. CDR1 and CDR2 (germline): GTSNPN, SVGIG (reference sequence). This CDR3 has 12 amino acids. In DNA form, the CDR3 reads TGTGCCTCCTCGACAGGCTACAATGAGCAGTTCTTC. Protein: CASSTGYNEQFF.

This chain joins TRBV28 and TRBJ1-1; D unresolved. In germline, CDR1 is MDHEN, CDR2 SYDVKM. This CDR3 is 14 amino acids long. Deletions cut 6 bases from V and 4 bases from J, with 15 bases between. The CDR3 region is CASRPTPGGTEAFF. The CDR3 region has the DNA TGTGCCAGCAGACCCACCCCGGGTGGCACTGAAGCTTTCTTT.

This chain joins TRBV7-9 and TRBJ2-1; TRBD2 matches at 11 bases. V trimming: 5 bases; J trimming: 8 bases; junction bases outside the gene matches: 8. CDR3 size: 15 residues. The germline CDR1 and CDR2 sequences are SEHNR and FQNEAQ (reference sequence). As DNA, the CDR3 is TGTGCCAGCAGCCGAGACGGGACTAGCGGACATGAGCAGTTCTTC. Its translation is CASSRDGTSGHEQFF.

This clone occurred once. This chain's CDR3 is CASSLQGTYEQYF. In DNA form, the CDR3 reads TGTGCCAGCAGCTTACAGGGAACCTACGAGCAGTACTTC. This chain uses TRBV7-6 with TRBJ2-7; tentatively, D is TRBD1 (5 bases). Germline V gene lookup returns CDR1 SGHVS and CDR2 FNYEAQ. The CDR3 has 13 residues. Trimming left V 2 bases short and J 2 bases short, with 7 bases between.

V usage is TRBV19 and J usage is TRBJ1-3; the D is unclear. V was pared by 5 bases and J by 0 bases, with 11 bases between. Looked up from germline, CDR1 is LNHDA and CDR2 is SQIVND (reference sequence). This CDR3 comprises 15 residues. CDR3 protein: CASSLPYPSGNTIYF. DNA of the CDR3: TGTGCCAGTAGTTTGCCCTACCCCTCTGGAAACACCATATATTTT.

The chain uses TRBV30 and TRBJ1-5; TRBD1 is a possible D gene (6 bases). CDR1 and CDR2 (germline): GTSNPN, SVGIG (reference sequence). The V end was cut by 2 bases, the J end by 2 bases, with 10 bases between. CDR3 length: 14 amino acids. In DNA, the CDR3 is TGTGCCTGGAGTCCAGGGGTCGGCAATCAGCCCCAGCATTTT. Translation gives CAWSPGVGNQPQHF.